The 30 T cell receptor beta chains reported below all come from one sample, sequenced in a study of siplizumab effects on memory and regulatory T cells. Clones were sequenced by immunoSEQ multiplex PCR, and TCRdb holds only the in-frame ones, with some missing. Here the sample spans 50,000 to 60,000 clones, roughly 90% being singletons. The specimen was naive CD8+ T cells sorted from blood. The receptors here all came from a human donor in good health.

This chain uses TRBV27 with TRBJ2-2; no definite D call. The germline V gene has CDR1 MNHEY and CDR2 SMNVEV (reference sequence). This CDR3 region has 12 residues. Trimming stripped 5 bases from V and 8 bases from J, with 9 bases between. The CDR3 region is CASSQIGGELFF. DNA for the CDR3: TGTGCCAGCAGTCAGATTGGGGGGGAGCTGTTTTTT.

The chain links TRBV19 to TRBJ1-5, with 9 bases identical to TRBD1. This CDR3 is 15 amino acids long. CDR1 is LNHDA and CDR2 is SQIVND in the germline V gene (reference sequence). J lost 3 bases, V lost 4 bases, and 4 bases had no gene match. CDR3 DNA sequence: TGTGCCAGTAGTACGCGGACAGGGGTCAATCAGCCCCAGCATTTT. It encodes CASSTRTGVNQPQHF. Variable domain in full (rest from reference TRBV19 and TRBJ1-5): DGGITQSPKYLFRKEGQNVTLSCEQNLNHDAMYWYRQDPGQGLRLIYYSQIVNDFQKGDIAEGYSVSREKKESFPLTVTSAQKNPTAFYLCASSTRTGVNQPQHFGDGTRLSIL.

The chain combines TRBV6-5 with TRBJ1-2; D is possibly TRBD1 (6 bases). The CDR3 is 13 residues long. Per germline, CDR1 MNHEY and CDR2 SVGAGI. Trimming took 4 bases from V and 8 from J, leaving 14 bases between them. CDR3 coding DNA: TGTGCCAGCAGTTTCGGGGGGGCCAGGGGCTACACCTTC. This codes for CASSFGGARGYTF.

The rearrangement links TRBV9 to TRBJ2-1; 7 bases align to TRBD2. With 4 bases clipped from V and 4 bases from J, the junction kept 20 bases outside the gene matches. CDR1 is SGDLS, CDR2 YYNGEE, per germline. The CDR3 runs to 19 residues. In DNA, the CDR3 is TGTGCCAGCAGCCCGACTAGCCAGGGCATTACGGGACTTTACAATGAGCAGTTCTTC. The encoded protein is CASSPTSQGITGLYNEQFF.

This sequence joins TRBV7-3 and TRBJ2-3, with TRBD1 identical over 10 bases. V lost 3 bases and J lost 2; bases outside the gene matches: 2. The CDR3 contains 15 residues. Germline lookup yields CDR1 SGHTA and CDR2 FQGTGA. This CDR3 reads CASSLGTGATDTQYF. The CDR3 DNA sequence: TGTGCCAGCAGCTTGGGGACAGGGGCCACAGATACGCAGTATTTT.

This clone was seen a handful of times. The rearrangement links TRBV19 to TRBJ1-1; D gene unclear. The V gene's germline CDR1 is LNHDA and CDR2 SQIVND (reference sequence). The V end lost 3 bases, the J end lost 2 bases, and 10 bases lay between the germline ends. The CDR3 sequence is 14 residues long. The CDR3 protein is CASSIGGFNTEAFF. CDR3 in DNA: TGTGCCAGTAGTATCGGAGGGTTTAACACTGAAGCTTTCTTT.

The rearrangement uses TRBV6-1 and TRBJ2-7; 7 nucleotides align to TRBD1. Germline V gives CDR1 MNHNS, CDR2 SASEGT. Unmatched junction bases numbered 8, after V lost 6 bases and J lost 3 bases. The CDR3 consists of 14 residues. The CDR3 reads CASSEGQINYEQYF. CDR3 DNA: TGTGCCAGCAGCGAGGGACAGATAAACTACGAGCAGTACTTC.

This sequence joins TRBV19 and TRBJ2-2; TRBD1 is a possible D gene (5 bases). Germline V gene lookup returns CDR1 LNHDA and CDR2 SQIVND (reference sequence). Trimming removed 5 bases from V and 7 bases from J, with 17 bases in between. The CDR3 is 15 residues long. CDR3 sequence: CASSLWGASDGELFF. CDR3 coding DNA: TGTGCCAGTAGTTTGTGGGGCGCGTCCGACGGGGAGCTGTTTTTT.

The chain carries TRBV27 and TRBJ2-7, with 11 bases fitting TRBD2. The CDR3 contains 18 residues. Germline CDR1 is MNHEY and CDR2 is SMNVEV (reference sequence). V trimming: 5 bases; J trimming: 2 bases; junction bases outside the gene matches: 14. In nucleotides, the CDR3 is TGTGCCAGCAGTACCTTCGGCCCTTTGACTAGCGGGACCTACGAGCAGTACTTC. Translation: CASSTFGPLTSGTYEQYF.

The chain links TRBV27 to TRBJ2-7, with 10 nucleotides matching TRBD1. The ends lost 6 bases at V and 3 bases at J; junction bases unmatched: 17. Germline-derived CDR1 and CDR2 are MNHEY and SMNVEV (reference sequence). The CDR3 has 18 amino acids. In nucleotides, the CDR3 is TGTGCCAGCAGCCGAGGGAGAAAACTAGGACAGGGGGACTACGAGCAGTACTTC. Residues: CASSRGRKLGQGDYEQYF.

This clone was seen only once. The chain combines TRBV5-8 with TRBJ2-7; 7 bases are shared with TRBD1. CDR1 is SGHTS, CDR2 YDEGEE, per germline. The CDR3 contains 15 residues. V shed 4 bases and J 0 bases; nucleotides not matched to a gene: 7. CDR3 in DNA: TGTGCCAGCAGCCTCAGGGGGTTTCGCTCCTACGAGCAGTACTTC. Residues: CASSLRGFRSYEQYF.

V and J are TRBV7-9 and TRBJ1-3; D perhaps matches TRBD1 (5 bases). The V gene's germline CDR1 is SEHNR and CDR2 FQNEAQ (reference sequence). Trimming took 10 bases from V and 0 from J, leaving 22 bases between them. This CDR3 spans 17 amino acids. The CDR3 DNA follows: TGTGCCATTTTCTCAATAAGGACGGGACTCTCTGGAAACACCATATATTTT. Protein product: CAIFSIRTGLSGNTIYF.

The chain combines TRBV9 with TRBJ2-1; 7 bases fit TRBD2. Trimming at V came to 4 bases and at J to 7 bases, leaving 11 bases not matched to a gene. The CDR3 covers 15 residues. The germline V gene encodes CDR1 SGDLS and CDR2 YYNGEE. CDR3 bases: TGTGCCAGCAGCTCCCGGGGGAGCGGGAAGAATGAGCAGTTCTTC. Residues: CASSSRGSGKNEQFF.

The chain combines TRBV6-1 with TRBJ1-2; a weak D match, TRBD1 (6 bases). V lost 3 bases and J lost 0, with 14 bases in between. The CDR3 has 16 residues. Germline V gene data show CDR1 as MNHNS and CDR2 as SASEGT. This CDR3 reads CASSDFGTYANYGYTF. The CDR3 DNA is TGTGCCAGCAGTGACTTCGGGACATATGCTAACTATGGCTACACCTTC.

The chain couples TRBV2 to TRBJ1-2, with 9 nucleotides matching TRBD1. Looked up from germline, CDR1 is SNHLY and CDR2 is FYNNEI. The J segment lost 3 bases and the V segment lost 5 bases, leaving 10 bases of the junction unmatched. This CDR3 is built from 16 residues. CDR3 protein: CASSLHVTGGYYGYTF. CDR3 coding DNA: TGTGCCAGCAGTCTTCACGTGACAGGGGGGTACTATGGCTACACCTTC.

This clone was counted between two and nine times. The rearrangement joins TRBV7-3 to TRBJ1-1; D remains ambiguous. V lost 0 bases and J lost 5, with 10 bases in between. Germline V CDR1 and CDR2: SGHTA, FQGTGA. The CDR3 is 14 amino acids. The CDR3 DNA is TGTGCCAGCAGCTTAACACCGGGAGGGACTGAAGCTTTCTTT. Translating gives CASSLTPGGTEAFF.

The CDR3 protein is CASRWNSGPYNEQFF. For the CDR3, the DNA is TGTGCCAGCAGGTGGAATAGCGGGCCCTACAATGAGCAGTTCTTC. The chain recombines TRBV27 with TRBJ2-1, with 7 positions matching TRBD2. V dropped 6 bases and J dropped 2; count of bases not matched to a gene: 7. CDR3 length: 15 amino acids. Germline V gives CDR1 MNHEY, CDR2 SMNVEV (reference sequence).

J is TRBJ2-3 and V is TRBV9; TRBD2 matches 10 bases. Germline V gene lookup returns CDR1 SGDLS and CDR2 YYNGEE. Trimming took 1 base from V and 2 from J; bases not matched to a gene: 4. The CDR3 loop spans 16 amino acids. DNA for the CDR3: TGTGCCAGCAGCGTAACGGGGACTAGCGACACAGATACGCAGTATTTT. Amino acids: CASSVTGTSDTDTQYF.

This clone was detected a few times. The CDR3 region has the DNA TGTGCCAGCCTTACAGTCAATGATGGCTACACCTTC. Protein product: CASLTVNDGYTF. V usage is TRBV2 and J usage is TRBJ1-2; no firm D call. V was cut by 8 bases and J by 6 bases, with 13 bases left in between. CDR1 is SNHLY, CDR2 FYNNEI, per germline. The CDR3 consists of 12 residues.

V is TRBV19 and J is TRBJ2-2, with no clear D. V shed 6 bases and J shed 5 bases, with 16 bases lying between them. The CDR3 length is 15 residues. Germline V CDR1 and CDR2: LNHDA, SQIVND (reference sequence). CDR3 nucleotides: TGTGCCAGTAGGCCGCGCCAGATGAGGACCGGGGAGCTGTTTTTT. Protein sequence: CASRPRQMRTGELFF.

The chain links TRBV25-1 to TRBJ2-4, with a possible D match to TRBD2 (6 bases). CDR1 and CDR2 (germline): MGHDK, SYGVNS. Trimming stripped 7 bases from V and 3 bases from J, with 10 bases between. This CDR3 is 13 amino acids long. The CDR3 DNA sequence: TGTGCCAGCACGGGGGATGGCAAAAACATTCAGTACTTC. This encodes CASTGDGKNIQYF.

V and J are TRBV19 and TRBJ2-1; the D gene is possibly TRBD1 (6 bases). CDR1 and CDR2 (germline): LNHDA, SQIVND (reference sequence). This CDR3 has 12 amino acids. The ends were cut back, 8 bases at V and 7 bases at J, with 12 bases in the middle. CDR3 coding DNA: TGTGCCAGTGGGGGCCCTGTGAATGAGCAGTTCTTC. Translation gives CASGGPVNEQFF.

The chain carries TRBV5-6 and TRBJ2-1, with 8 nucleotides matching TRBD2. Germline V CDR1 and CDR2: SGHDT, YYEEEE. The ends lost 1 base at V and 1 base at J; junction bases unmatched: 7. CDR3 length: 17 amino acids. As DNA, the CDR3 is TGTGCCAGCAGCTTGATCCGCGCGGGGGGTTCCTACAATGAGCAGTTCTTC. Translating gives CASSLIRAGGSYNEQFF.

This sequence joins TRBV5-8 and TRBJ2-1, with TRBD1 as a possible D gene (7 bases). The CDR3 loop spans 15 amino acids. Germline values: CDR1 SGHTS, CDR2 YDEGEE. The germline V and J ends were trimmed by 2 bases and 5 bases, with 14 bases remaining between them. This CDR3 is CASSLGQGGHNEQFF. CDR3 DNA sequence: TGTGCCAGCAGCTTAGGGCAGGGGGGCCACAATGAGCAGTTCTTC.

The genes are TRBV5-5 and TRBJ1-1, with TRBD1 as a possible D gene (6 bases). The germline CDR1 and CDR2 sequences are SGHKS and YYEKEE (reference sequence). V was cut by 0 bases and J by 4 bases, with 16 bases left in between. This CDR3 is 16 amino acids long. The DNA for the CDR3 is TGTGCCAGCAGCTTGGCCTGGGGGCGAGAGGGCACTGAAGCTTTCTTT. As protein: CASSLAWGREGTEAFF.

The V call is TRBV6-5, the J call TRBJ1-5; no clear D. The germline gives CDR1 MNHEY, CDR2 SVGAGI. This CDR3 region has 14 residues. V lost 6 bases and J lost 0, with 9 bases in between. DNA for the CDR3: TGTGCCAGCAGCCCCTGGGATAGCAATCAGCCCCAGCATTTT. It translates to CASSPWDSNQPQHF.

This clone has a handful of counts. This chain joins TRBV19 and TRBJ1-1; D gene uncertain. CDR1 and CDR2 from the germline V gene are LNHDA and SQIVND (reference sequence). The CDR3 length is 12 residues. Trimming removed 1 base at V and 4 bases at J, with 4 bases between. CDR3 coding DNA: TGTGCCAGTAGTATAGGTTTCACTGAAGCTTTCTTT. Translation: CASSIGFTEAFF.

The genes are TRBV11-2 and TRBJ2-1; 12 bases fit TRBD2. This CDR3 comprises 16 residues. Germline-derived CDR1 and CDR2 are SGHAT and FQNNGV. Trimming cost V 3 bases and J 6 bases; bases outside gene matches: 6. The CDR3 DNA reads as TGTGCCAGCAGCTTCGGGACTAGCGGGTACATCAATGAGCAGTTCTTC. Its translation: CASSFGTSGYINEQFF.

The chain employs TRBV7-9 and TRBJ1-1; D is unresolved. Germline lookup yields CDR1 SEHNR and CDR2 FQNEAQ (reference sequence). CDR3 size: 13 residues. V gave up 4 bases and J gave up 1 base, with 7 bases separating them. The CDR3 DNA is TGTGCCAGCAGCTCGACGGGGAACACTGAAGCTTTCTTT. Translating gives CASSSTGNTEAFF.

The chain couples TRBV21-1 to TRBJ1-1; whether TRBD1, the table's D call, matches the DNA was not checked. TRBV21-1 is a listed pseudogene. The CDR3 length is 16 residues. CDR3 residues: CASSKDDRGMNTEAFF. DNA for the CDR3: TGTGCCAGCAGCAAAGATGACAGGGGGATGAACACTGAAGCTTTCTTT.